These 30 T cell receptor beta chains originate from one sample sequenced in a study of metastatic and nonmetastatic thyroid tumors. TCRdb re-called the PCR reads with MiXCR. The repertoire holds 20,000 to 25,000 clones, with approximately 14% as singletons. Every patient underwent thyroid surgery untreated. Sequencing was carried out using blood. These receptors were collected from a female donor with papillary thyroid cancer or a benign thyroid nodule (not recorded which). Some clones in this sample may be carry-over from other donors' samples.

This clone was seen a few times. This may arise from a read error, as a much more abundant clone is one base away. The chain employs TRBV11-2 and TRBJ2-3; no clear D gene. Germline CDR1 SGHAT, CDR2 FQNNGV. The CDR3 extends over 13 amino acids. The CDR3 region has the DNA TGTGCCAGCAGCTTACCGAGCACATATACGCAGTATTTT. Translating it yields CASSLPSTYTQYF.

This clone was detected ten times or more. The V gene is TRBV19, the J gene TRBJ1-2; D is possibly TRBD1 (5 bases). The CDR3 contains 15 residues. V was cut by 1 base and J by 5 bases, with 14 bases left in between. The germline gives CDR1 LNHDA, CDR2 SQIVND (reference sequence). CDR3 loop: CASSIGRGSWYGYTF. CDR3 sequence (DNA): TGTGCCAGTAGTATAGGAAGGGGCAGCTGGTATGGCTACACCTTC.

At least ten counts were recorded for this clone. Here the CDR3 reads CSARFGGRLSGYTF. The CDR3 bases are TGCAGTGCTAGATTCGGGGGGCGCCTTTCTGGCTACACCTTC. The chain is built from TRBV20-1 and TRBJ1-2; TRBD1 is a possible D gene (6 bases). The V and J ends lost 2 bases and 7 bases respectively, with 17 bases between them. The germline V gene encodes CDR1 DFQATT and CDR2 SNEGSKA (reference sequence). The CDR3 has 14 amino acids.

This clone was seen repeatedly, ten times or more. The chain combines TRBV2 with TRBJ2-1; D is uncertain. The CDR3 extends over 14 amino acids. The germline V gene encodes CDR1 SNHLY and CDR2 FYNNEI. Between the trimmed V and J ends, which lost 7 bases and 6 bases, there was a span of 16 bases. This CDR3 reads CASKAQRSSNEQFF. The CDR3 bases are TGTGCCAGCAAGGCACAACGCTCCAGCAATGAGCAGTTCTTC.

As DNA, the CDR3 is TGTGCCAGCACCTCAGGGCGGTGTTCGGGGGGAAACACCATATATTTT. It yields the protein CASTSGRCSGGNTIYF. The chain uses TRBV28 and TRBJ1-3, with D perhaps TRBD1 (5 bases). The germline V and J ends were trimmed by 7 bases and 4 bases, with 20 bases remaining between them. The germline CDR1 and CDR2 sequences are MDHEN and SYDVKM. The CDR3 spans 16 residues.

This clone has a count of ten or more. J is TRBJ2-3 and V is TRBV19; 14 positions agree with TRBD2. Germline V lookup: CDR1 LNHDA, CDR2 SQIVND (reference sequence). The CDR3 spans 18 residues. Trimming removed 1 base from V and 0 bases from J; junction bases left unmatched: 3. This chain's CDR3 is CASSIGLAGGPSTDTQYF. In nucleotides, the CDR3 is TGTGCCAGTAGTATAGGACTAGCGGGGGGGCCTAGCACAGATACGCAGTATTTT.

The CDR3 region has the DNA TGTGCCAGTAGTATAGCCCCTTTCACCCGGTGGGAGAACACTGAAGCTTTCTTT. Translated: CASSIAPFTRWENTEAFF. The chain joins TRBV19 to TRBJ1-1; no firm D call. Germline CDR1 is LNHDA and CDR2 is SQIVND (reference sequence). This CDR3 comprises 18 residues. The V end was cut by 1 base, the J end by 1 base, with 19 bases between.

V gene TRBV11-1 combines with J gene TRBJ1-1; no definite D call. Trimming removed 3 bases from V and 2 bases from J, with 7 bases in between. The CDR3 loop spans 13 amino acids. Germline CDR1 SGHAT, CDR2 FQDESV (reference sequence). The CDR3 region has the DNA TGTGCCAGCAGCTTGAGTCGAAACACTGAAGCTTTCTTT. Amino acids: CASSLSRNTEAFF.

This clone is medium-sized (0.01 to 0.1%). The chain has TRBV6-2 or TRBV6-3 and TRBJ1-5; D is unclear. The CDR3 runs 14 residues. V was clipped by 0 bases and J by 1 base, with 4 bases between them. The germline V gene encodes CDR1 MNHEY and CDR2 SVGEGT. The CDR3 region is CASSYSTSNQPQHF. CDR3 nucleotide sequence: TGTGCCAGCAGTTACTCGACCAGCAATCAGCCCCAGCATTTT.

Remarks on this clone: This clone may be a read error of a much larger clone one base away. The V gene is TRBV29-1, the J gene TRBJ1-1, with 9 nucleotides matching TRBD1. CDR3 length equals 13 residues. Germline assignment: CDR1 SQVTM and CDR2 ANQGSEA. The ends lost 6 bases at V and 4 bases at J; junction bases unmatched: 6. In DNA, the CDR3 is TGCAGCGTAAACCGGGACAGGGTCACTGAAGCTTTCTTT. This encodes CSVNRDRVTEAFF.

The table lists this clone with a few counts. The rearrangement uses TRBV6-2 or TRBV6-3 and TRBJ2-7, with a weak D call TRBD2 (6 bases). The CDR3 runs 15 residues. V was clipped by 6 bases and J by 13 bases, with 28 bases between them. Germline V lookup: CDR1 MNHEY, CDR2 SVGEGT. The CDR3 here is CASSPPGDGAYDHYF. The CDR3 DNA reads as TGTGCCAGCAGCCCTCCGGGAGACGGAGCCTACGATCATTACTTC.

By sample fraction, this clone is medium-sized (0.01 to 0.1%). V usage is TRBV28 and J usage is TRBJ2-7; D remains unclear. V lost 5 bases and J 7 bases, leaving 9 bases between the germline ends. Germline V gene lookup returns CDR1 MDHEN and CDR2 SYDVKM. This CDR3 spans 11 amino acids. The CDR3 coding sequence is TGTGCCAGCAGTGAACGGCTAGAGCAGTACTTC. Protein: CASSERLEQYF. Looking up the rest from reference TRBV28 and TRBJ2-7 gives the full variable domain: DVKVTQSSRYLVKRTGEKVFLECVQDMDHENMFWYRQDPGLGLRLIYFSYDVKMKEKGDIPEGYSVSREKKERFSLILESASTNQTSMYLCASSERLEQYFGPGTRLTVT.

This clone came up many times. This chain connects TRBV19 to TRBJ2-6; 10 nucleotides align to TRBD2. Losses at the gene ends were 4 bases for V and 4 bases for J; bases not matched to a gene: 13. The CDR3 consists of 19 residues. The germline V gene has CDR1 LNHDA and CDR2 SQIVND (reference sequence). CDR3 sequence: CASSNISGRSLRGANVLTF. CDR3 coding DNA: TGTGCCAGTAGTAACATTAGCGGGAGGTCTCTACGGGGGGCCAACGTCCTGACTTTC.

In this sample, this clone turned up many times. The gene calls are TRBV19 and TRBJ2-3; a weak D match, TRBD2 (6 bases). CDR1 LNHDA and CDR2 SQIVND come from the germline V gene (reference sequence). Trimming removed 3 bases at V and 2 bases at J, with 9 bases between. There are 14 residues in the CDR3. The CDR3 is CASSIRGNTDTQYF. The DNA of the CDR3 is TGTGCCAGTAGTATTCGGGGGAACACAGATACGCAGTATTTT.

This clone occurred many times. The rearrangement uses TRBV25-1 and TRBJ1-1, with unresolved D. The V and J ends lost 8 bases and 10 bases respectively, with 14 bases between them. Germline assignment: CDR1 MGHDK and CDR2 SYGVNS. This CDR3 region has 11 residues. The CDR3, as DNA: TGTGCCAGCGGCGACGGTCCTCGAGCTTTCTTT. It is translated as CASGDGPRAFF.

This clone has at least ten counts. CDR3 in DNA: TGCGCCAGCACGCAACTCCTGACAGCCACCGGGGAGCTGTTTTTT. Amino acid sequence: CASTQLLTATGELFF. The chain employs TRBV5-1 and TRBJ2-2; D perhaps matches TRBD1 (5 bases). The CDR3 length is 15 residues. CDR1 and CDR2 (germline): SGHRS, YFSETQ. V lost 6 bases and J lost 4, with 16 bases in between.

As DNA, the CDR3 is TGTGCCAGCAGCTTAGAAGGCGCACTTGGACAGCCGAACACTGAAGCTTTCTTT. Translating gives CASSLEGALGQPNTEAFF. V and J are TRBV11-2 and TRBJ1-1, with D maybe TRBD1 (6 bases). Germline CDR1 SGHAT, CDR2 FQNNGV. The CDR3 length is 18 residues. The V end lost 0 bases, the J end lost 1 base, and 18 bases lay between the germline ends.

The CDR3 loop is CASSSGTGGKSFF. The CDR3 DNA sequence: TGCGCCAGCAGCTCCGGGACAGGGGGCAAGTCTTTCTTT. V usage is TRBV5-1 and J usage is TRBJ1-1; the match to TRBD1 covers 12 bases. J lost 12 bases, V lost 3 bases, and 6 bases had no gene match. CDR1 is SGHRS and CDR2 is YFSETQ in the germline V gene. The CDR3 runs to 13 residues.

This clone was detected many times. V is TRBV7-3 and J is TRBJ2-5, with 10 bases lining up with TRBD2. The V gene end was trimmed by 2 bases and the J gene end by 4 bases; junction bases not matched to a gene: 7. Germline V CDR1 and CDR2: SGHTA, FQGTGA. This CDR3 is built from 16 residues. The CDR3 loop reads CASSLRAGGLVETQYF. The CDR3 region has the DNA TGTGCCAGCAGCTTACGAGCGGGAGGGCTTGTAGAGACCCAGTACTTC. Based on the CDR3 plus reference TRBV7-3 and TRBJ2-5, the full variable domain is GAGVSQTPSNKVTEKGKYVELRCDPISGHTALYWYRQSLGQGPEFLIYFQGTGAADDSGLPNDRFFAVRPEGSVSTLKIQRTERGDSAVYLCASSLRAGGLVETQYFGPGTRLLVL.

A few counts support this clone. This chain connects TRBV19 to TRBJ1-2; D gene uncertain. This CDR3 has 13 amino acids. CDR1 is LNHDA and CDR2 is SQIVND in the germline V gene (reference sequence). Deletions cut 8 bases from V and 6 bases from J, with 16 bases between. The CDR3 region is CASSFWEMDGYTF. The DNA of the CDR3 is TGTGCCAGTTCTTTTTGGGAGATGGATGGCTACACCTTC.

This clone has more than one count but fewer than ten. The chain couples TRBV6-2 or TRBV6-3 to TRBJ2-3; D unclear. V shed 7 bases and J shed 3 bases, with 17 bases lying between them. There are 15 residues in the CDR3. From germline, CDR1 is MNHEY and CDR2 SVGEGT. The CDR3: CASIPVVSVTDTQYF. In nucleotides, the CDR3 is TGTGCCAGCATTCCTGTGGTATCCGTTACAGATACGCAGTATTTT.

At least ten counts were recorded for this clone. This sequence joins TRBV15 and TRBJ2-2, with TRBD1 matching 8 bases. Germline CDR1 and CDR2: LNHNV and YYDKDF (reference sequence). This CDR3 region has 16 residues. J lost 2 bases, V lost 3 bases, and 5 bases had no gene match. The CDR3 region is CATSSWDRINTGELFF. As DNA, the CDR3 is TGTGCCACCAGCAGTTGGGACAGGATCAACACCGGGGAGCTGTTTTTT.

At least ten counts were recorded for this clone. The rearrangement links TRBV7-2 to TRBJ1-3; unclear D gene. CDR3 length equals 15 residues. Germline V CDR1 and CDR2: SGHTA, FQGNSA. Trimming took 2 bases from V and 0 from J, leaving 8 bases between them. CDR3 sequence: CASSLFVASGNTIYF. The CDR3 nucleotides read TGTGCCAGCAGCTTATTTGTAGCCTCTGGAAACACCATATATTTT.

This clone qualifies as medium-sized (0.01 to 0.1%). CDR3 sequence reads: CASSLGTGGGYTF. CDR3 DNA: TGTGCCAGCAGCTTAGGGACAGGAGGGGGCTACACCTTC. The J gene is TRBJ1-2, the V gene TRBV28, with 8 bases aligning to TRBD1. V lost 6 bases to trimming and J lost 8 bases; unmatched junction nucleotides: 8. Germline V gives CDR1 MDHEN, CDR2 SYDVKM. The CDR3 length is 13 residues.

This clone was recorded at least ten times. The chain employs TRBV7-9 and TRBJ1-6, with D maybe TRBD1 (5 bases). With 2 bases removed from V and 9 bases from J, the gap between germline ends came to 17 bases. This CDR3 region has 16 residues. Per the germline V gene, CDR1 is SEHNR and CDR2 is FQNEAQ (reference sequence). CDR3 DNA: TGTGCCAGCAGCTTAACGCAGGGAGGAGGTCGTTCACCCCTCCACTTT. Encoded protein: CASSLTQGGGRSPLHF.

This clone occurred many times. This chain joins TRBV11-2 and TRBJ2-4; TRBD2 matches at 13 bases. The CDR3 contains 15 residues. V dropped 4 bases and J dropped 9; count of bases not matched to a gene: 6. Germline V gene data show CDR1 as SGHAT and CDR2 as FQNNGV. The CDR3 protein is CASSSLAGGFGIQYF. The DNA of the CDR3 is TGTGCCAGCAGCTCACTAGCGGGGGGGTTTGGCATTCAGTACTTC.

This clone was seen many times. This sequence joins TRBV11-2 and TRBJ1-6; D is unclear. Trimming removed 1 base from V and 13 bases from J, with 17 bases in between. CDR3 length equals 15 residues. Germline CDR1 and CDR2: SGHAT and FQNNGV. The CDR3 here is CASSLGGRAESPLHF. In DNA form, the CDR3 reads TGTGCCAGCAGCTTAGGCGGACGGGCCGAGTCGCCCCTCCACTTT.

This clone was recorded at least ten times. A much larger clone is a single base away; this may be a read error. This chain joins TRBV20-1 and TRBJ2-7, with 8 positions matching TRBD2. This CDR3 is 13 amino acids long. Germline V CDR1 and CDR2: DFQATT, SNEGSKA (reference sequence). This CDR3 reads CGASWAGGYEQYF. The DNA for the CDR3 is TGCGGTGCTAGCTGGGCGGGAGGTTACGAGCAGTACTTC.

V is TRBV20-1 and J is TRBJ2-7, with 8 bases that match TRBD1. Germline V gene sequence: CDR1 DFQATT, CDR2 SNEGSKA (reference sequence). The J segment lost 1 base and the V segment lost 0 bases, leaving 8 bases of the junction unmatched. CDR3 length equals 16 residues. CDR3 protein: CSARDEDRVDSYEQYF. DNA of the CDR3: TGCAGTGCTAGAGACGAGGACAGGGTAGATTCCTACGAGCAGTACTTC.

This clone has at least ten counts. The chain carries TRBV20-1 and TRBJ2-7; perhaps TRBD1 as D (7 bases). Germline CDR1 DFQATT, CDR2 SNEGSKA (reference sequence). This CDR3 contains 13 residues. In DNA, the CDR3 is TGCAGGGCCGGCGGGACAGAGCCCTACGAGCAGTACTTC. Its translation is CRAGGTEPYEQYF.